This T cell receptor beta chain is drawn from a study of tumor and adjacent non-tumor tissue in lung cancer. Study background: Each sample yielded some 4 million productive TCRbeta reads on average.

This clonotype was seen more than once but under ten times. The library came from three nested PCR rounds adapted from ARM-PCR protocols. TCRdb called the multiplex PCR reads again in MiXCR, with one record for every CDR3 protein. The table records fewer than 100,000 distinct CDR3 sequences, approximately 80% of them present only once. CDR3 length equals 13 residues. The V and J ends lost 6 bases and 0 bases respectively, with 8 bases between them. Germline CDR1 is MNHEY and CDR2 is SVGAGI. The template was RNA from unsorted bulk tissue. This non-tumor lung sample came from over 3 cm beyond the tumor edge.

This receptor was identified in a man aged 55 to 70 with non-small cell lung cancer. Sequenced material: distant non-tumor lung tissue. The V call is TRBV6-5, the J call TRBJ2-5; perhaps TRBD2 as D (6 bases). CDR3 coding DNA: TGTGCCAGCAGGCGGGGAAACCAAGAGACCCAGTACTTC. Translated, it gives CASRRGNQETQYF.